One sample yielded the 19 T cell receptor beta chains listed below, sequenced in a study of T cells expressing NK-cell markers. TCRdb re-called the 5' RACE reads; one entry per CDR3 protein, DNA not given. The table lists fewer than 550,000 distinct CDR3 sequences, with approximately 1.4% in the top ten. The sample was blood T cells: a sorted CD56 or NKG2C T cell subset, CD4+ or CD8+ T cells, or bulk PBMC T cells (not recorded which). The receptors stem from a woman aged 50 to 65 in good health.

The V gene is TRBV29-1, the J gene TRBJ2-1; TCRdb proposes TRBD1, but this gene call is untestable without DNA. CDR1 is SQVTM, CDR2 ANQGSEA, per germline. The CDR3 sequence is 14 residues long. The CDR3 here is CSAPISLDYGEQFF.

This chain uses TRBV12-3 or TRBV12-4 with TRBJ2-6. The CDR3 consists of 16 residues. The CDR3 loop is CASSASRPSGANVLTF.

The J gene is TRBJ2-7, the V gene TRBV7-2. Germline-derived CDR1 and CDR2 are SGHTA and FQGNSA. The length of the CDR3 is 16 residues. The CDR3 is CASSLEPKLASYEQYF. Full variable domain (remainder filled in from reference TRBV7-2 and TRBJ2-7): GAGVSQSPSNKVTEKGKDVELRCDPISGHTALYWYRQSLGQGLEFLIYFQGNSAPDKSGLPSDRFSAERTGGSVSTLTIQRTQQEDSAVYLCASSLEPKLASYEQYFGPGTRLTVT.

The chain combines TRBV5-1 with TRBJ2-7; TCRdb's D gene call, TRBD2, goes unchecked for lack of DNA. Germline V CDR1 and CDR2: SGHRS, YFSETQ. The CDR3 is made up of 16 amino acids. CDR3 protein: CASSLVQRGSADEQYF.

The chain combines TRBV19 with TRBJ1-1; TCRdb names TRBD1, which stays unverified in the absence of DNA. Germline V lookup: CDR1 LNHDA, CDR2 SQIVND (reference sequence). The CDR3 contains 14 residues. The CDR3 is CASSPGPVNTEAFF.

The chain carries TRBV9 and TRBJ2-3; TCRdb's D gene call, TRBD2, goes unchecked for lack of DNA. Germline V lookup: CDR1 SGDLS, CDR2 YYNGEE. CDR3 length equals 17 residues. The CDR3 is CASSGRTSGLSLDTQYF.

This chain connects TRBV3-1 to TRBJ1-1; the TRBD1 assignment by TCRdb is unverifiable without DNA. Germline CDR1 and CDR2: LGHDT and YNNKEL (reference sequence). The CDR3 is made up of 15 amino acids. CDR3 sequence: CASSPWSPPGTEAFF.

The chain links TRBV7-8 to TRBJ2-5. There are 16 residues in the CDR3. Germline CDR1 SGHVS, CDR2 FQNEAQ. CDR3 in amino acids: CASSLVRWRDQETQYF.

This chain connects TRBV20-1 to TRBJ2-3; the TCRdb D gene call, TRBD1, has no DNA to confirm it. CDR1 is DFQATT, CDR2 SNEGSKA, per germline (reference sequence). This CDR3 is built from 15 residues. The CDR3 here is CSASIPGQGVDTQYF.

The chain has TRBV11-2 and TRBJ2-1; TCRdb proposes TRBD2, but this gene call is untestable without DNA. Per the germline V gene, CDR1 is SGHAT and CDR2 is FQNNGV. This CDR3 is 15 amino acids long. This CDR3 reads CATSGTSGRVNEQFF.

This chain connects TRBV6-6 to TRBJ2-1; with no DNA, the TCRdb D assignment of TRBD2 cannot be verified. Per germline, CDR1 MNHNY and CDR2 SVGAGI (reference sequence). The CDR3 has 15 amino acids. This CDR3 reads CASSYSNGAGTSFFF.

V gene TRBV20-1 combines with J gene TRBJ2-1. Germline loops: CDR1 DFQATT, CDR2 SNEGSKA (reference sequence). CDR3 length equals 17 residues. CDR3: CSATRLVSVSSYNEQFF.

This chain links TRBV5-6 with TRBJ1-1. The CDR3 covers 13 residues. Germline CDR1 and CDR2: SGHDT and YYEEEE. Here the CDR3 reads CATSLNVGTEAFF.

This sequence joins TRBV12-3 or TRBV12-4 and TRBJ1-1; the D call of TRBD1 rests on TCRdb alone, since no DNA is present to check it. This CDR3 comprises 12 residues. The CDR3 loop is CASSSQGFEAFF.

This chain joins TRBV5-1 and TRBJ2-1; TCRdb returns TRBD2, unconfirmable since there is no DNA. CDR1 is SGHRS, CDR2 YFSETQ, per germline. CDR3 length equals 14 residues. CDR3: CASSLAKGLDEGFF.

This sequence joins TRBV5-1 and TRBJ1-4. From germline, CDR1 is SGHRS and CDR2 YFSETQ. CDR3 length: 14 amino acids. The CDR3 protein is CASRWAENNEKLFF.

The chain couples TRBV20-1 to TRBJ2-3; checking the TCRdb D call of TRBD2 is not possible without DNA. The V gene's germline CDR1 is DFQATT and CDR2 SNEGSKA (reference sequence). This CDR3 spans 16 amino acids. The CDR3 here is CSARAPSGSEADTQYF.

The V gene is TRBV5-1, the J gene TRBJ2-1; TCRdb outputs TRBD1, but without DNA this stays unchecked. CDR1 is SGHRS, CDR2 YFSETQ, per germline. CDR3 size: 13 residues. The chain's CDR3 is CASGTDSYNEQFF.

This sequence joins TRBV29-1 and TRBJ2-5. The CDR3 extends over 13 amino acids. Germline CDR1 is SQVTM and CDR2 is ANQGSEA. The CDR3 sequence: CSVSLLWDETQYF.